This T cell receptor beta chain is from a study of OX40 agonist ivuxolimab in advanced cancers. Study observations and caveats: With doses of 0.1 to 3.0 mg/kg, CD4+ and CD8+ blood T cells had undergone clonal expansion by week 6.

CDR3 length equals 13 residues. With 3 bases removed from V and 4 bases from J, the gap between germline ends came to 7 bases. Germline CDR1 SGHTA, CDR2 FQGNSA. Some clones are missing from TCRdb's copy, which holds only in-frame ones; the method was immunoSEQ multiplex PCR. The data hold around 140,000 clones, with 90% observed a single time. With respect to this clone: Its antigen is unknown.

This chain links TRBV7-2 with TRBJ1-5; D may be TRBD1 (6 bases). This sequence was found in an adult with an advanced solid tumor such as melanoma, head and neck, liver or kidney cancer. This specimen consisted of CD4+ or CD8+ T cells sorted from blood, obtained in a trial of the OX40 agonist ivuxolimab. The CDR3 region has the DNA TGTGCCAGCAGCTTGGACAGAAATCAGCCCCAGCATTTT. Translating gives CASSLDRNQPQHF.